Listed below are T cell receptor beta chains from one sample, sequenced in a study of blood T cells in healthy people across ages. In TCRdb, the 5' RACE reads were re-called with MiXCR into one record per CDR3 protein. The sample includes roughly 1.6 million distinct CDR3 sequences, almost 35% of them seen just once. Sequencing was done on a sample of blood. The receptor set was obtained from a woman aged 25 to 45 in good health. Each CDR3 is given with its conserved first and last residue. A D gene is named only where the DNA matches it firmly. Clone size appears in some rows only: once, few, many, or a class for an expanded clone.

TGTGCCAGCAGTCCAAAACTAATAGGCGGGCTGAACACCGGGGAGCTGTTTTTT	CASSPKLIGGLNTGELFF	.	TRBV27	TRBJ2-2	.
TGTGCCAGCAGCCCTAGCGGGAGGGCCACCGGGGAGCTGTTTTTT	CASSPSGRATGELFF	.	TRBV3-1	TRBJ2-2	TRBD2
TGTGCCAGCAGTGACCCCGGGACAGAAGTAGGTAATGAGCAGTTCTTC	CASSDPGTEVGNEQFF	.	TRBV2	TRBJ2-1	TRBD1
TGTGCCAGCACCAAAATCCGGGACCACCCCGGCGACACTGAAGCTTTCTTT	CASTKIRDHPGDTEAFF	.	TRBV12-3/TRBV12-4	TRBJ1-1	.
TGTGCCAGCAGCTTGGGTCAGACGTTCTCCTACGAGCAGTACTTC	CASSLGQTFSYEQYF	few	TRBV5-6	TRBJ2-7	.
TGCAGTGCCACGATTCCGGGACTAGCTGCGGAGACCCAGTACTTC	CSATIPGLAAETQYF	.	TRBV20-1	TRBJ2-5	TRBD2
TGTGCCAGCAGCTTAGGGACAGTTGACACAGATACGCAGTATTTT	CASSLGTVDTDTQYF	.	TRBV7-2	TRBJ2-3	.
TGCAGCGTCCTGGGGGGACAGGCTGGGTACGAGCAGTACTTC	CSVLGGQAGYEQYF	many	TRBV29-1	TRBJ2-7	TRBD1
TGTGCCAGCAGTTTAGTCACCGGGACTAGCGGGAGTCCCTCCCGGTTCTTC	CASSLVTGTSGSPSRFF	.	TRBV12-3/TRBV12-4	TRBJ2-1	TRBD2
TGTGCCAGCAGCTTAGTGCAGGGAAGATACAATGAGCAGTTCTTC	CASSLVQGRYNEQFF	.	TRBV7-2	TRBJ2-1	.
TGTGCCAGCATGAGGGGGGGCCAGAACACTGAAGCTTTCTTT	CASMRGGQNTEAFF	.	TRBV28	TRBJ1-1	.
TGTGCCAGCTCACCAGGGAAAGAGACCCAGTACTTC	CASSPGKETQYF	many	TRBV18	TRBJ2-5	.
TGTGCCAGCAGTCCGTCTGAATCCTACGAGCAGCACTTC	CASSPSESYEQHF	.	TRBV28	TRBJ2-7	.
TGTGCCAGCAGTTTAGGGCACAGGCACACAGATACGCAGTATTTT	CASSLGHRHTDTQYF	.	TRBV12-3/TRBV12-4	TRBJ2-3	.
TGCGCCAGCAGCCGGGCCGGGACTTTCTCCTACGAGCAGTACTTC	CASSRAGTFSYEQYF	few	TRBV4-1	TRBJ2-7	.
TGTGTCAGCAGGAGGGCAGGGGAAGGGTACGAGCAGTACTTC	CVSRRAGEGYEQYF	.	TRBV2	TRBJ2-7	.